Each of the 11 T cell receptor beta chains below was sequenced from the same sample in a study of regulatory T cells in long-lasting Graves disease. This sample's time point: newly diagnosed GD, antithyroid drugs for less than 3 months. Isolated PBMC RNA provided the starting material for the TCR library. Combining iRepertoire HTBI primers with Arm-PCR of CDR3 regions, the authors built TCR beta libraries. TCRdb processed the multiplex PCR reads anew with MiXCR; each CDR3 protein has one entry. The data show over 350,000 distinct CDR3 sequences, about 15% seen once. These records were also assigned to another study, of T cells in Graves' hyperthyroidism and ophthalmopathy.

The specimen comprised peripheral blood mononuclear cells (PBMCs), sampled at new diagnosis, from a patient treated with antithyroid drugs. All receptors come from a woman aged 40-49 years with Graves disease.

This clonotype occurred many times. The V and J genes are TRBV20-1 and TRBJ2-3; 11 bases match TRBD2. CDR3 length equals 14 residues. V was clipped by 3 bases and J by 2 bases; unmatched bases: 1. Germline-derived CDR1 and CDR2 are DFQATT and SNEGSKA (reference sequence). The CDR3 region has the DNA TGCAGTGCTAGGACTAGCGGGACCACAGATACGCAGTATTTT. This codes for CSARTSGTTDTQYF.

This clonotype was counted many times. The genes are TRBV3-1 and TRBJ1-5; 7 positions agree with TRBD1. This CDR3 has 15 amino acids. V was pared by 5 bases and J by 1 base, with 5 bases of the junction left unmatched. Germline V gene data show CDR1 as LGHDT and CDR2 as YNNKEL (reference sequence). The CDR3 reads CASSTGTASNQPQHF. As DNA, the CDR3 is TGTGCCAGCAGCACCGGGACAGCAAGCAATCAGCCCCAGCATTTT.

This clonotype came up a few times. The CDR3: CAISDGTSGGNEQFF. CDR3 DNA sequence: TGTGCCATCAGTGACGGGACTAGCGGTGGCAATGAGCAGTTCTTC. The chain joins TRBV10-3 to TRBJ2-1; 11 positions match TRBD2. The CDR3 extends over 15 amino acids. The ends lost 3 bases at V and 6 bases at J; junction bases unmatched: 4. Per germline, CDR1 ENHRY and CDR2 SYGVKD.

This clonotype was recorded many times. J is TRBJ1-4 and V is TRBV12-3 or TRBV12-4, with D perhaps TRBD1 (6 bases). This CDR3 has 12 residues. V dropped 6 bases and J dropped 17 bases, with 19 bases sitting between them. DNA for the CDR3: TGTGCCAGCAGAGACCTCCGGACAGAGATTTTTTTT. Translated, it gives CASRDLRTEIFF.

This clonotype appeared many times. The V gene is TRBV9, the J gene TRBJ2-5; TRBD2 aligns across 8 bases. Losses at the gene ends were 2 bases for V and 5 bases for J; bases not matched to a gene: 14. Per germline, CDR1 SGDLS and CDR2 YYNGEE. The CDR3 sequence is 17 residues long. CDR3 amino acids: CASSVSGEPRTSETQYF. In nucleotides, the CDR3 is TGTGCCAGCAGCGTTAGCGGGGAGCCTCGTACCTCGGAGACCCAGTACTTC.

This clonotype was recorded many times. The chain couples TRBV12-3 or TRBV12-4 to TRBJ2-7; 8 bases match TRBD2. V trimming: 6 bases; J trimming: 6 bases; junction bases outside the gene matches: 13. This CDR3 has 15 residues. In DNA, the CDR3 is TGTGCCAGCAGCCCAACCCCGGGAGGGGTCTCCGAGCAGTACTTC. Residues: CASSPTPGGVSEQYF.

The sample holds many counts of this clonotype. This chain connects TRBV12-3 or TRBV12-4 to TRBJ1-1, with 7 bases aligning to TRBD1. This CDR3 is built from 14 residues. Trimming took 3 bases from V and 4 from J; bases not matched to a gene: 5. The CDR3 sequence is CASSFRQGGTEAFF. Here the CDR3 DNA reads TGTGCCAGCAGTTTCAGGCAGGGGGGCACTGAAGCTTTCTTT.

The chain joins TRBV6-2 or TRBV6-3 to TRBJ2-1; 10 nucleotides align to TRBD1. The CDR3 has 15 amino acids. V was pared by 5 bases and J by 8 bases, with 9 bases of the junction left unmatched. Looked up from germline, CDR1 is MNHEY and CDR2 is SVGEGT. As DNA, the CDR3 is TGTGCCAGCAGTAATCCGGGACAGGGGAACGATGAGCAGTTCTTC. Its protein is CASSNPGQGNDEQFF.

The sample holds a few counts of this clonotype. V gene TRBV4-2 combines with J gene TRBJ2-1; the match to TRBD2 covers 8 bases. This CDR3 region has 17 residues. Germline CDR1 LGHNA, CDR2 YNFKEQ. V lost 0 bases to trimming and J lost 4 bases; unmatched junction nucleotides: 8. CDR3 DNA: TGTGCCAGCAGCCAAGACTTTAGCGGGAACCAATACAATGAGCAGTTCTTC. This encodes CASSQDFSGNQYNEQFF.

This clonotype has a handful of counts. The chain is built from TRBV28 and TRBJ2-7; 10 bases are shared with TRBD1. CDR3 length: 15 residues. CDR1 MDHEN and CDR2 SYDVKM come from the germline V gene. The J segment lost 2 bases and the V segment lost 6 bases, leaving 7 bases of the junction unmatched. The CDR3 here is CASSPSGTGAYEQYF. The CDR3, as DNA: TGTGCCAGCAGCCCATCCGGGACAGGGGCCTACGAGCAGTACTTC.

Details on this clonotype: The CDR3 does not end in the conserved phenylalanine or tryptophan, so this is likely a read error. The V and J genes are TRBV5-6 and TRBJ2-5; D gene unclear. Trimming removed 5 bases at V and 1 base at J, with 9 bases between. The length of the CDR3 is 13 residues. CDR1 SGHDT and CDR2 YYEEEE come from the germline V gene. The CDR3 loop reads CASSSDTQETQYV. In DNA form, the CDR3 reads TGTGCCAGCAGTTCCGACACCCAAGAGACCCAGTACGTC.